Sequencing of this TCR beta chain was carried out in a study of blood T cell repertoires in COVID-19. Study-level information: Spain, Italy and the United States supplied samples that represented acute and convalescent COVID-19. PBMCs, B-cell-depleted T cells, or T cells provided the cDNA or gDNA that made up the material.

In the original analysis: Estimates of nucleated cell counts were drawn from the amplification of reference gene primers. The data were produced by immunoSEQ multiplex PCR, yet TCRdb's version contains in-frame clones alone and is incomplete. V, J and clone size derive from that table, while D and trimming were established from the DNA sequence. The sample has hundreds of thousands of clones, around 90% seen once. Looked up from germline, CDR1 is SGHVS and CDR2 is FNYEAQ. V lost 5 bases and J lost 0, with 14 bases in between. The CDR3 contains 16 residues. This receptor was obtained from a man between 18 and 29 years old with active or convalescent COVID-19. Source material: peripheral blood. The chain has TRBV7-6 and TRBJ1-3; D gene unclear. The CDR3 loop is CASSPKPLNSGNTIYF. The DNA for the CDR3 is TGTGCCAGCAGCCCAAAGCCGTTAAACTCTGGAAACACCATATATTTT. Combining the CDR3 with reference TRBV7-6 and TRBJ1-3 gives the whole variable domain GAGVSQSPRYKVTKRGQDVALRCDPISGHVSLYWYRQALGQGPEFLTYFNYEAQQDKSGLPNDRFSAERPEGSISTLTIQRTEQRDSAMYRCASSPKPLNSGNTIYFGEGSWLTVV.